What follows is one T cell receptor beta chain and its context. Residents of 24 US areas, aged roughly 18 to 90 years, made up the participants. Clinical history reported by participants formed the basis on which cohorts were assigned. The record originates from a study of blood T cell repertoires in COVID-19. Turning to the study itself: Donors in the United States, Italy and Spain gave samples during acute or convalescent COVID-19. In each case, the material was cDNA or gDNA derived from T cells, B-cell-depleted T cells, or PBMCs.

V shed 4 bases and J 5 bases; nucleotides not matched to a gene: 14. This CDR3 is built from 17 residues. In germline, CDR1 is LGHNA, CDR2 YNFKEQ. Repertoires were generated with immunoSEQ multiplex PCR, while TCRdb's copy carries only in-frame clones and drops some. The repertoire consists of 350,000 to 400,000 clones, with over 75% occurring once and the leading ten covering around 2%. The rearrangement joins TRBV4-2 to TRBJ2-5, with 9 nucleotides matching TRBD2. Sequences were obtained from PBMCs or T cells enriched from blood (not recorded which). This receptor was taken from a middle-aged man in a cohort exposed to, infected with or recovered from COVID-19 (not recorded which). The CDR3 sequence is CASSPRDVGAGGETQYF. DNA for the CDR3: TGTGCCAGCAGCCCGCGGGACGTCGGAGCGGGAGGCGAGACCCAGTACTTC.